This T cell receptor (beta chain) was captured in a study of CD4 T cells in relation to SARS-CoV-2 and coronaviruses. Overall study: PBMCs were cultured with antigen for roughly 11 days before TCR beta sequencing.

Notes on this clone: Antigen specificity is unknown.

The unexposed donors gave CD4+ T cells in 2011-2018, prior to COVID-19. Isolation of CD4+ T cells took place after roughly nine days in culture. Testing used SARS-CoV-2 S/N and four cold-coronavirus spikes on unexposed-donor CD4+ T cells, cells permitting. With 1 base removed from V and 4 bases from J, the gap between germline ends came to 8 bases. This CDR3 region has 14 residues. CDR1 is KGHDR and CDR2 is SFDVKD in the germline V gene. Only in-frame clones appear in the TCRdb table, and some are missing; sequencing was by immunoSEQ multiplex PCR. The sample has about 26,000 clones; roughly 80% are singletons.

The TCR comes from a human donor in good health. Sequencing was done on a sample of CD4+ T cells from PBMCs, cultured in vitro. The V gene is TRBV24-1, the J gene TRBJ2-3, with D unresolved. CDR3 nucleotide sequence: TGTGCCACCAGTGATTTAAGGAACCCAGATACGCAGTATTTT. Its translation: CATSDLRNPDTQYF.